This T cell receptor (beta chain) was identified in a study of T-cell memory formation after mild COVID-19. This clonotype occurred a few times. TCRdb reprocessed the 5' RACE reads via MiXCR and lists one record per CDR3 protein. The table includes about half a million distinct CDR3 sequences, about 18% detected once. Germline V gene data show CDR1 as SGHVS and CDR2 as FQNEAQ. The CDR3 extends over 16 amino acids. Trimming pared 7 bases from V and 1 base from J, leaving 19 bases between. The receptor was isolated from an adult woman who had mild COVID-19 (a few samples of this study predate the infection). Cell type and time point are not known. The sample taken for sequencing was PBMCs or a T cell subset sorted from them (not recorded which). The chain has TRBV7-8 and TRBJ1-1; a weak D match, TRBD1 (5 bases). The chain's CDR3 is CASTRLGVLSNTEAFF. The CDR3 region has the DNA TGTGCCAGCACCCGCTTGGGGGTCTTATCGAACACTGAAGCTTTCTTT.